This T cell receptor beta chain was documented in a study of T-cell memory formation after mild COVID-19. Study-wide results and limits: The study found contracting CD4+ clones mainly in CM and EM and contracting CD8+ clones in EMRA.

Turning to this clonotype: The antigen is unknown.

The CDR3 contains 13 residues. Germline lookup yields CDR1 LGHDT and CDR2 YNNKEL (reference sequence). The trim removed 5 bases at V and 12 bases at J, leaving 10 bases unmatched. TCRdb re-called the 5' RACE reads with MiXCR, one entry per CDR3 protein. This sample has around 420,000 distinct CDR3 sequences, with approximately 24% found just once. This clonotype was sampled from an adult woman who had mild COVID-19 (a few samples of this study predate the infection). Cell type and time point are not known. Sequences were obtained from PBMCs or a T cell subset sorted from them (not recorded which). The chain couples TRBV3-1 to TRBJ1-2; 9 bases match TRBD1. The CDR3 reads CASSSRDRVKNTF. The CDR3 DNA sequence: TGTGCCAGCAGCTCCCGGGACAGGGTTAAGAACACCTTC.